This is a list of T cell receptor beta chains from one sample in a study of blood T cell repertoires in COVID-19. Libraries were prepared by immunoSEQ multiplex PCR; TCRdb keeps only in-frame clonotypes and omits some of them. The table has fewer than 450,000 clones, about 88% seen once. Input material: PBMCs or T cells enriched from blood (not recorded which). Every receptor here comes from a woman between 18 and 30 years old who had recovered from COVID-19. CDR3s include the opening cysteine and the closing phenylalanine or tryptophan. The order of the fields is D gene, J gene, clone size, V gene, CDR3 protein, CDR3 DNA. D genes are given only for firm matches. For some rows the clone size is stated as once, few or many, or as a class when expanded; others skip it.

>NA|TRBJ1-1|NA|TRBV18
CASSPPQLFEAFF
TGTGCCAGCTCACCCCCCCAGTTGTTTGAAGCTTTCTTT
>TRBD2|TRBJ2-3|once|TRBV29-1
CSVEVITGGPDTQYF
TGCAGCGTTGAAGTAATTACGGGGGGTCCGGATACGCAGTATTTT
>NA|TRBJ2-3|NA|TRBV18
CASSPGPTDTQYF
TGTGCCAGCTCACCTGGGCCCACAGATACGCAGTATTTT
>NA|TRBJ1-4|NA|TRBV20-1
CSASPPSGEKLFF
TGCAGTGCTAGTCCCCCCAGTGGTGAAAAACTGTTTTTT
>TRBD2|TRBJ2-3|NA|TRBV15
CATSRGLAVRTDTQYF
TGTGCCACCAGCAGAGGACTAGCGGTCCGCACAGATACGCAGTATTTT
>NA|TRBJ1-5|NA|TRBV6-1
CASSGRGGSPGPAPQHF
TGTGCCAGCAGTGGGCGCGGGGGATCGCCGGGGCCAGCGCCCCAGCATTTT
>TRBD1|TRBJ2-7|NA|TRBV4-1
CASSQDLTGGPLGEQYF
TGCGCCAGCAGCCAAGACTTGACAGGGGGTCCATTGGGGGAGCAGTACTTC
>NA|TRBJ2-7|NA|TRBV9
CASSVVSGEQYF
TGTGCCAGCAGCGTAGTTAGCGGCGAGCAGTACTTC
>TRBD1|TRBJ1-4|NA|TRBV7-2
CASSLVTGAGEKLFF
TGTGCCAGCAGCCTAGTTACAGGGGCCGGTGAAAAACTGTTTTTT
>NA|TRBJ2-7|NA|TRBV15
CATSRGGSSYEQYF
TGTGCCACCAGCAGAGGGGGCAGCTCCTACGAGCAGTACTTC
>NA|TRBJ1-2|few|TRBV29-1
CSAEEGIYGYTF
TGCAGCGCAGAGGAGGGCATCTATGGCTACACCTTC
>NA|TRBJ1-1|NA|TRBV12-3/TRBV12-4
CASSAVNTEAFF
TGTGCCAGCAGTGCGGTGAACACTGAAGCTTTCTTT
>TRBD2|TRBJ2-1|NA|TRBV7-3
CASSVLAGGPDEQFF
TGTGCCAGCAGCGTTCTAGCGGGGGGGCCCGATGAGCAGTTCTTC
>TRBD1|TRBJ1-5|once|TRBV19
CASSIQGARSNQPQHF
TGTGCCAGTAGTATTCAGGGGGCCCGGAGCAATCAGCCCCAGCATTTT
>NA|TRBJ1-6|NA|TRBV30
CAWCRGSSYNSPLHF
TGTGCCTGGTGTAGGGGGAGCTCCTATAATTCACCCCTCCACTTT
>TRBD2|TRBJ2-7|few|TRBV11-3
CASSFGLAFEQYF
TGTGCCAGCAGCTTCGGACTAGCGTTCGAGCAGTACTTC
>TRBD1|TRBJ1-4|NA|TRBV15
CATSRLPGQEAEKLFF
TGTGCCACCAGCAGACTTCCGGGACAGGAGGCCGAAAAACTGTTTTTT
>NA|TRBJ1-1|NA|TRBV2
CASSLGTEVEAFF
TGTGCCAGCAGCCTTGGGACTGAGGTGGAAGCTTTCTTT
>TRBD2|TRBJ2-7|NA|TRBV6-5
CASSPGGGSYEQYF
TGTGCCAGCAGTCCCGGGGGGGGTTCATACGAGCAGTACTTC
>TRBD2|TRBJ2-1|NA|TRBV11-2
CASSLDIQLATPYNEQFF
TGTGCCAGCAGCTTAGATATCCAACTAGCGACCCCGTACAATGAGCAGTTCTTC
>NA|TRBJ2-3|NA|TRBV7-9
CASSPAGTPRTDTQYF
TGTGCCAGCAGCCCGGCCGGGACACCTAGGACAGATACGCAGTATTTT
>NA|TRBJ1-1|NA|TRBV6-5
CASSYRTSMNTEAFF
TGTGCCAGCAGTTACCGGACATCCATGAACACTGAAGCTTTCTTT
>TRBD1|TRBJ1-4|NA|TRBV2
CASSYSGTGIEKLFF
TGTGCCAGCAGTTACTCAGGGACAGGGATCGAAAAACTGTTTTTT
>NA|TRBJ2-7|NA|TRBV19
CASSIPGAYEQYF
TGTGCCAGTAGTATTCCAGGGGCCTACGAGCAGTACTTC
>NA|TRBJ2-3|NA|TRBV20-1
CSASKKERADTQYF
TGCAGTGCTAGTAAAAAGGAGCGTGCAGATACGCAGTATTTT
>NA|TRBJ1-1|NA|TRBV3-1/TRBV3-2
CASSHLPHDSFRTEAFF
TGTGCCAGCAGCCACTTACCCCATGACAGTTTTAGGACTGAAGCTTTCTTT
>NA|TRBJ1-2|NA|TRBV11-2
CASSFTAGDYGYTF
TGTGCCAGCAGCTTTACAGCGGGAGACTATGGCTACACCTTC
>NA|TRBJ2-1|NA|TRBV25-1
CASSLLAGTEYNEQFF
TGTGCCAGCAGCCTCCTAGCCGGGACTGAATACAATGAGCAGTTCTTC
>NA|TRBJ2-7|once|TRBV7-8
CASSLYSGSRGEQYF
TGTGCCAGCAGCCTCTATAGCGGTTCGCGCGGCGAGCAGTACTTC
>TRBD1|TRBJ2-7|NA|TRBV3-1/TRBV3-2
CASSPRDREFQYF
TGTGCCAGCAGCCCCAGGGACAGAGAATTCCAGTACTTC
>NA|TRBJ1-1|NA|TRBV12-3/TRBV12-4
CASSLTSYTEAFF
TGTGCCAGCAGTTTGACATCCTACACTGAAGCTTTCTTT
>TRBD1|TRBJ2-4|NA|TRBV11-2
CASSLDLWGQGFKAKNIQYF
TGTGCCAGCAGCTTAGATCTCTGGGGACAGGGGTTTAAGGCCAAAAACATTCAGTACTTC
>NA|TRBJ2-1|NA|TRBV5-4
CASSPAGTYSYNEQFF
TGTGCCAGCAGCCCGGCCGGGACTTACTCCTACAATGAGCAGTTCTTC
>TRBD1|TRBJ1-6|NA|TRBV5-6
CASSFPGGTANSPLHF
TGTGCCAGCAGCTTCCCTGGGGGGACAGCGAATTCACCCCTCCACTTT
>NA|TRBJ1-5|NA|TRBV6-1
CASKGANQPQHF
TGTGCCAGCAAAGGAGCTAATCAGCCCCAGCATTTT
>TRBD1|TRBJ1-1|NA|TRBV9
CASSVDGTGNTEAFF
TGTGCCAGCAGCGTAGACGGGACAGGGAACACTGAAGCTTTCTTT
>NA|TRBJ1-3|NA|TRBV18
CASSPPAVTGNTIYF
TGTGCCAGCTCCCCGCCTGCAGTGACTGGAAACACCATATATTTT
>NA|TRBJ2-5|once|TRBV27
CASSFLRTIETQYF
TGTGCCAGCAGTTTCCTAAGGACAATTGAGACCCAGTACTTC
>NA|TRBJ2-2|once|TRBV19
CATPRARNTGELFF
TGTGCCACCCCCAGGGCTCGCAACACCGGGGAGCTGTTTTTT
>TRBD2|TRBJ2-1|NA|TRBV6-5
CASSWYGTSGGNEQFF
TGTGCCAGCAGTTGGTACGGGACTAGCGGGGGGAATGAGCAGTTCTTC
>TRBD1|TRBJ1-4|NA|TRBV7-9
CASSLYWTGPNEKLFF
TGTGCCAGCAGCTTATACTGGACAGGGCCAAATGAAAAACTGTTTTTT
>TRBD2|TRBJ2-5|NA|TRBV7-8
CASSLARLAGRETQYF
TGTGCCAGCAGCTTAGCCCGACTAGCGGGTAGGGAGACCCAGTACTTC
>TRBD2|TRBJ2-5|NA|TRBV7-3
CASSPGTRRETQYF
TGTGCCAGCAGCCCGGGGACTAGGAGGGAGACCCAGTACTTC
>TRBD2|TRBJ2-7|few|TRBV5-6
CASSLLAGELYEQYF
TGTGCCAGCAGTCTACTAGCGGGGGAGCTCTACGAGCAGTACTTC
>NA|TRBJ1-4|NA|TRBV6-5
CAVRGGVGRKLFF
TGTGCCGTAAGAGGGGGGGTCGGTAGAAAACTGTTTTTT
>TRBD1|TRBJ1-1|NA|TRBV18
CASSPRQGFDTEAFF
TGTGCCAGCTCACCGAGACAGGGGTTCGACACTGAAGCTTTCTTT
>NA|TRBJ2-3|NA|TRBV18
CASSPTAPRGTDTQYF
TGTGCCAGCTCACCGACAGCTCCCAGGGGCACAGATACGCAGTATTTT